This T cell receptor (beta chain) emerged from a study of CD8+ T cells in alopecia areata. Study context: The study gave treated patients oral tofacitinib at 5 to 10 mg twice daily. Tofacitinib ran for 6 to 18 months before 6 months off drug. Study conclusions and caveats: TCRs were shared less clearly across patients than in mice, possibly for HLA-related reasons.

Once RNA had been extracted, it was reverse transcribed into cDNA to act as the sequencing template. Generated by immunoSEQ multiplex PCR, the TCRdb table keeps only in-frame clones and is missing some. This repertoire shows 110,000 or so clones, around two fifths found once; its top ten account for 3.1%. About this clone itself: Its antigen is as yet unknown.

The length of the CDR3 is 13 residues. V gave up 2 bases and J gave up 3 bases, with 6 bases separating them. Germline V gives CDR1 MDHEN, CDR2 SYDVKM. The sorting of PBMCs gave CD4+ and CD8+ T cells. The J gene is TRBJ2-3, the V gene TRBV28; D is possibly TRBD1 (6 bases). This receptor was identified in a human donor with alopecia areata. The sequenced sample consisted of CD4+ T cells sorted from blood. DNA for the CDR3: TGTGCCAGCAGTTTACAGGGGACAGATACGCAGTATTTT. This encodes CASSLQGTDTQYF.